This T cell receptor beta chain came from a study of cytomegalovirus exposure and HLA in healthy donors. Researchers ran the PCR with 60 Vbeta and 13 Jbeta primers. Sequencing was performed with immunoSEQ multiplex PCR; in TCRdb, only in-frame clones are kept and a portion is missing. The sample consists of over 110,000 clones, less than 85% of them appearing once. The CDR3 consists of 17 residues. This clone is a singleton in its sample. The chain joins TRBV12-1 to TRBJ1-5; TRBD1, as called in the table, went unchecked against the DNA. TRBV12-1 corresponds to a pseudogene. The sequence derives from a woman aged 45-65 years in good health and CMV-seropositive. The sequenced sample was PBMCs. CDR3 sequence reads: CASKNGDRGPPGQPQHF. In nucleotides, the CDR3 is TGTGCCAGCAAGAACGGGGACAGGGGGCCCCCGGGACAGCCCCAGCATTTT.